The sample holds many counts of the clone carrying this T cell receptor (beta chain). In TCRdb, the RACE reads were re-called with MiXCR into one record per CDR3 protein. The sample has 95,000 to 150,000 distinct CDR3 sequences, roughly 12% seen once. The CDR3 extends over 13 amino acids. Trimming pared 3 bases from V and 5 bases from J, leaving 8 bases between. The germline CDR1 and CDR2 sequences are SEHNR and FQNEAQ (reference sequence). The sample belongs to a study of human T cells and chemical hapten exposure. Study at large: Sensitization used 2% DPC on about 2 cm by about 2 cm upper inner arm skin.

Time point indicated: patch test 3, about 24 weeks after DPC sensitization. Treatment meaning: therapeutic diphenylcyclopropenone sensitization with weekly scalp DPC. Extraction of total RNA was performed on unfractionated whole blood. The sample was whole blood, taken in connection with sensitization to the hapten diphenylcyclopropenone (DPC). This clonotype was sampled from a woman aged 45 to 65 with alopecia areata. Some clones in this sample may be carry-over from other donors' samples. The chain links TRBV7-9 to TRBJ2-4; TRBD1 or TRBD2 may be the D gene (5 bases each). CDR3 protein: CASSLGRQNIQYF. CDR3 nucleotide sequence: TGTGCCAGCAGCTTGGGACGGCAAAACATTCAGTACTTC.